The present TCR beta chain was sequenced within a study of T-cell reconstitution after alpha-beta-depleted transplantation in children. Study-level findings and limits: A year post-transplant, T-cell counts and diversity derived mostly from newly produced T cells. Reportedly, alpha-beta T cells present about two months post-transplant originated from several hundred expanded clones of graft origin. From surviving recipient T cells and thymic progenitors came the high day-60 TCRbeta diversity observed in some patients.

As it was prepared, the TCRbeta library received unique molecular identifiers. TCRdb re-called the PCR reads with MiXCR, one entry per CDR3 protein. This table holds 90,000 to 150,000 distinct CDR3 sequences, about 23% found once. This clonotype occurred a few times. Its specificity is not known. Between the trimmed V and J ends, which lost 2 bases and 2 bases, there was a span of 16 bases. The CDR3 extends over 17 amino acids. Germline V lookup: CDR1 DFQATT, CDR2 SNEGSKA (reference sequence). The chain uses TRBV20-1 and TRBJ1-6, with no clear D. The starting material was PBMCs, mostly from graft donor cells, obtained 180 days after TCRalphabeta/CD19-depleted stem cell transplant. The TCR sequence derives from a male patient under 10 years old who had a stem cell transplant for chronic granulomatous disease, so the T cells may come from the graft donor. In DNA form, the CDR3 reads TGCAGTGCTAGAACACCAAGGGAATTCGCCTATAATTCACCCCTCCACTTT. It codes for CSARTPREFAYNSPLHF.